This TCR beta chain was recovered during a study of T cells in Graves' hyperthyroidism and ophthalmopathy. General study findings and limits: Also found in blood were most expanded thyroid clonotypes above 0.001.

An absence of ophthalmopathy progression within 18 months meant stable Graves' hyperthyroidism. Investigators excluded patients with uncontrolled infection, other autoimmune disease, pregnancy or lactation. RNA transcripts gave rise to amplified TCR beta CDR3 regions. The HTBI set primed first-round TCR CDR3 RT-PCR. TCRdb re-derived calls from the multiplex PCR reads in MiXCR, one entry per CDR3 protein. Counted here are fewer than 350,000 distinct CDR3 sequences, roughly 13% occurring once; the ten biggest clones make up roughly 7.9%. The V gene's germline CDR1 is KGHSH and CDR2 LQKENI. CDR3 length: 15 amino acids. With 0 bases removed from V and 0 bases from J, the gap between germline ends came to 6 bases. This clonotype occurred a few times. Its target is unknown.

This TCR came from a woman aged 40 to 49 with Graves' hyperthyroidism. The material sequenced was blood. The V call is TRBV18, the J call TRBJ2-1; D possibly corresponds to TRBD2 (5 bases). CDR3 DNA: TGTGCCAGCTCACCACCGGGAGTCTCCTACAATGAGCAGTTCTTC. Protein sequence: CASSPPGVSYNEQFF.